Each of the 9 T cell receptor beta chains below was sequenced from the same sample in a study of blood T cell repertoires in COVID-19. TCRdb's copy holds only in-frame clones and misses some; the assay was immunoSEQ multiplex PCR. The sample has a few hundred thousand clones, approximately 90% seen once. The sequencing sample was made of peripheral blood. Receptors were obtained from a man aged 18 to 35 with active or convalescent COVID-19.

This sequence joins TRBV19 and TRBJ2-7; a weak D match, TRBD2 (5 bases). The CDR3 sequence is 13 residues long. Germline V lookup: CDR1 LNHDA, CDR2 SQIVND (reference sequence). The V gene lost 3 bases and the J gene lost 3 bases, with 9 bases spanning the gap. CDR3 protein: CASSMTAGYEQYF. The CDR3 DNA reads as TGTGCCAGTAGTATGACTGCGGGCTACGAGCAGTACTTC.

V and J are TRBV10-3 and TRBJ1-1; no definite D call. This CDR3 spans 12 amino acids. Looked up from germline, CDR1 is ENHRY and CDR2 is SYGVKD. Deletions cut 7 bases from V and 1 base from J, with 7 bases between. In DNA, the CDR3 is TGTGCCATCAAACATGAGAACACTGAAGCTTTCTTT. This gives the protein CAIKHENTEAFF.

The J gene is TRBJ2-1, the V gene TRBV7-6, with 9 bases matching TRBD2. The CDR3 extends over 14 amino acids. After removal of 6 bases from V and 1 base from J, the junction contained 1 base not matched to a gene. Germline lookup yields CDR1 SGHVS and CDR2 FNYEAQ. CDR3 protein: CASSGLASYNEQFF. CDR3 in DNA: TGTGCCAGCAGTGGACTAGCGTCCTACAATGAGCAGTTCTTC.

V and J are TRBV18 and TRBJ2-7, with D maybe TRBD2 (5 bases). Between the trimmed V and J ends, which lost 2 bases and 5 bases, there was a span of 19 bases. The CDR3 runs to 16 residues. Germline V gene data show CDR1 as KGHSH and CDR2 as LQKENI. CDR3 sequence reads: CASSPIVSGAGNEQYF. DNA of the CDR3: TGTGCCAGCTCACCAATTGTGTCAGGAGCCGGGAACGAGCAGTACTTC. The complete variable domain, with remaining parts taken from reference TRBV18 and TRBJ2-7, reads NAGVMQNPRHLVRRRGQEARLRCSPMKGHSHVYWYRQLPEEGLKFMVYLQKENIIDESGMPKERFSAEFPKEGPSILRIQQVVRGDSAAYFCASSPIVSGAGNEQYFGPGTRLTVT.

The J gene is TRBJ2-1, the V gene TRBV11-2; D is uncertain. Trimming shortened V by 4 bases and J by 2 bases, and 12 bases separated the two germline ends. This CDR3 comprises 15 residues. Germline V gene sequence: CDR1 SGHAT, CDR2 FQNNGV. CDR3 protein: CASSSGPDTYNEQFF. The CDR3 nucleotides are TGTGCCAGCAGCTCTGGGCCAGATACCTACAATGAGCAGTTCTTC.

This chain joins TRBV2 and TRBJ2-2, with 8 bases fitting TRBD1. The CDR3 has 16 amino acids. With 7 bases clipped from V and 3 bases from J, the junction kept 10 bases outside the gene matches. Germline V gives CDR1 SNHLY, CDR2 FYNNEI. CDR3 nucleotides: TGTGCCAGCACCGAATGGCAGGGGGCCTACACCGGGGAGCTGTTTTTT. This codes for CASTEWQGAYTGELFF.

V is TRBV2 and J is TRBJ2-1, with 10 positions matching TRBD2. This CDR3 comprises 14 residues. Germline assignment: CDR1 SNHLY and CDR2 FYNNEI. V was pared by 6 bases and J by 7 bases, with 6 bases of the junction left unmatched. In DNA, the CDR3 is TGTGCCAGCAGGGGCCTAGCGGGAGCTAATGAGCAGTTCTTC. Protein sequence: CASRGLAGANEQFF. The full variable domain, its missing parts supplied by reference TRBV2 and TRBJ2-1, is EPEVTQTPSHQVTQMGQEVILRCVPISNHLYFYWYRQILGQKVEFLVSFYNNEISEKSEIFDDQFSVERPDGSNFTLKIRSTKLEDSAMYFCASRGLAGANEQFFGPGTRLTVL.

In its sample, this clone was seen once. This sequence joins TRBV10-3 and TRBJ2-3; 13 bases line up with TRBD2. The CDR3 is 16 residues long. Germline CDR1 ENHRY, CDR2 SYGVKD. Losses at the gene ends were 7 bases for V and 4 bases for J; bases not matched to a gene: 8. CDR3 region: CAINPRTSGGADTQYF. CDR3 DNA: TGTGCCATCAACCCCCGAACTAGCGGGGGGGCAGATACGCAGTATTTT.

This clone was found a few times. CDR3 region: CSAGLAGEREQFF. The CDR3 bases are TGCAGCGCAGGACTAGCGGGAGAGAGAGAGCAGTTCTTC. This chain links TRBV29-1 with TRBJ2-1, with 13 nucleotides matching TRBD2. This CDR3 spans 13 amino acids. Per the germline V gene, CDR1 is SQVTM and CDR2 is ANQGSEA. V dropped 7 bases and J dropped 10; count of bases not matched to a gene: 7.